This T cell receptor (beta chain) was captured in a study of cytomegalovirus exposure and HLA in healthy donors. 60 Vbeta and 13 Jbeta primers were used in PCR. The assay was immunoSEQ multiplex PCR, and TCRdb's table has in-frame clones only and misses some. The data contain some 150,000 clones, about 83% of them seen just once; the ten biggest clones take up about 0.9%. At least ten counts were recorded for this clone. This CDR3 contains 13 residues. The germline CDR1 and CDR2 sequences are SNHLY and FYNNEI. V dropped 7 bases and J dropped 4; count of bases not matched to a gene: 6. The sequence derives from a woman in her twenties or thirties in good health and CMV-seronegative. The J gene is TRBJ2-7, the V gene TRBV2; 8 bases match TRBD1. Sequencing used PBMCs. CDR3 region: CASKRTGLYEQYF. The CDR3 coding sequence is TGTGCCAGCAAAAGGACAGGGTTATACGAGCAGTACTTC.